Described below is a single T cell receptor beta chain sequence and its context. This clone's antigen is unknown. Per-base qualities were not stored, and no clone one base away is much larger. These data are taken from a study of siplizumab effects on memory and regulatory T cells (dated by TCRdb to the late 2010s). Background for the entire study: The effect of the anti-CD2 antibody siplizumab on alloreactive T-cell subsets was examined in allogeneic mixed lymphocyte reactions constructed from human PBMCs.

Sorted unstimulated T cells, along with proliferating T cells recovered from mixed lymphocyte reactions, underwent TCRbeta CDR3 sequencing. Fresh whole blood from about eleven HLA-typed healthy donors served as the source for isolating PBMCs. Broad study findings and their caveats: Siplizumab significantly reduced the cumulative frequency of alloreactive sequences traceable to unstimulated CD4+ memory T cells. In reactions with siplizumab, an average of 68.8% of mappable alloreactive CD4+ clones were Treg-derived, compared with around 28% in control reactions. A naive or memory phenotype could not be assigned to roughly 80-97% of proliferating CD4+ or CD8+ clones. Unstimulated naive T cells appeared to be more diverse than memory T cells, and naive cells seemed to make a substantial contribution to the alloresponse. Whether proliferating Tregs from siplizumab cultures actually had suppressive function was not functionally confirmed. Because sequences at frequencies below about 10^-5 were poorly captured, only a minor fraction of alloreactive clones could be mapped back to unstimulated subsets.

Library construction relied on the immunoSEQ multiplex PCR assay. Around 10^5 TCR templates per sample were assayed by the deep sequencing platform. Genomic DNA extracted from sorted T cells was used for TCRbeta CDR3 sequencing. The authors' pipeline ran thus. The R programming language was used for clonal analysis of the TCRbeta CDR3 data. Alloreactive CD4+ and CD8+ clones were defined by comparing unstimulated samples with post-reaction CFSE-low samples. Alloreactive CD4+ clones were assigned to regulatory or non-regulatory origin by matching sequences to sorted unstimulated Treg and non-Treg repertoires. In its TCRdb copy, this immuneACCESS table keeps in-frame sequences only and misses some clones. Where compared with another copy, unresolved V genes explain less than half of these, and the others have no known cause. From that table come the V and J calls and clone size; the DNA was used to work out D and trimming. This sample is represented by approximately 97,000 clones; roughly 90% of them were singletons. About 1.1% of the sample is taken by the ten largest.

Deletion took 2 bases off V and 1 base off J, with a span of 12 bases between the germline ends. Taken from cysteine to phenylalanine, the CDR3 has 17 residues. CDR3 DNA is the only sequence kept; it has 51 bases, read in frame from the first base. The germline V gene specifies MGHRA as CDR1 and YSYEKL as CDR2. The V and J genes are TRBV4-1 and TRBJ2-6; D gene: possibly TRBD1, on 6 matching bases. Sequenced material: CD4+ T cells sorted from blood. This TCR derives from a human donor in good health. The CDR3 corresponds to CASSQLTGQSGANVLTF. DNA sequence: TGCGCCAGCAGCCAATTGACAGGCCAATCTGGGGCCAACGTCCTGACTTTC.